This entry lists 18 T cell receptor beta chains sequenced from one sample in a study of post-analysis software for immune sequencing data. Study outcomes and limitations: Elevated frequency relative to controls characterized several TRBV segments in patients, TRBV5-6, TRBV5-1 and TRBV20-1 among them.

Sequencing libraries made from TCR beta cDNA carried unique molecular identifiers. TCRdb independently ran MiXCR on the PCR reads; one entry per CDR3 protein. This sample has about 400,000 distinct CDR3 sequences, with approximately 38% found just once. These receptors have no identified antigens. Sequenced: blood. These receptors all stem from a girl aged 5-17 years with multiple sclerosis.

V gene TRBV12-3 or TRBV12-4 combines with J gene TRBJ2-3; 10 nucleotides match TRBD1. The CDR3 is made up of 16 amino acids. Losses at the gene ends were 3 bases for V and 2 bases for J; bases not matched to a gene: 5. The CDR3 protein is CASSLQGQGLTDTQYF. The CDR3 nucleotides read TGTGCCAGCAGTTTGCAGGGACAGGGGCTCACAGATACGCAGTATTTT.

This clonotype was seen a few times. The chain uses TRBV5-1 and TRBJ1-2, with a weak D call TRBD1 (6 bases). Germline V CDR1 and CDR2: SGHRS, YFSETQ. This CDR3 contains 14 residues. Between the trimmed V and J ends, which lost 3 bases and 4 bases, there was a span of 13 bases. The CDR3 nucleotides read TGCGCCAGCAGCTACAGGGAGAGAGGCTATGGCTACACCTTC. It specifies CASSYRERGYGYTF.

This chain links TRBV3-1 with TRBJ2-3; TRBD2 agrees at 13 bases. CDR3 length: 15 amino acids. Germline lookup yields CDR1 LGHDT and CDR2 YNNKEL (reference sequence). Trimming cost V 4 bases and J 5 bases; bases outside gene matches: 3. This chain's CDR3 is CASSRTSGGKDTQYF. The CDR3 nucleotides are TGTGCCAGCAGCCGGACTAGCGGGGGCAAAGATACGCAGTATTTT.

The gene calls are TRBV5-1 and TRBJ1-6, with unresolved D. The ends were cut back, 0 bases at V and 8 bases at J, with 9 bases in the middle. There are 14 residues in the CDR3. Germline V gene data show CDR1 as SGHRS and CDR2 as YFSETQ. CDR3 nucleotide sequence: TGCGCCAGCAGCTTGGGGCGGATCCATTCACCCCTCCACTTT. Translating gives CASSLGRIHSPLHF.

This clonotype appeared a few times. The chain carries TRBV6-5 and TRBJ1-1; possibly TRBD1 for D (6 bases). Per germline, CDR1 MNHEY and CDR2 SVGAGI. The length of the CDR3 is 15 residues. With 0 bases removed from V and 13 bases from J, the gap between germline ends came to 21 bases. CDR3 region: CASSYSIRAGELGFF. The CDR3, as DNA: TGTGCCAGCAGTTACTCTATCAGGGCAGGGGAATTGGGTTTCTTT.

This clonotype appeared many times. The chain recombines TRBV12-3 or TRBV12-4 with TRBJ1-2, with D uncertain. V lost 2 bases and J 0 bases, leaving 10 bases between the germline ends. CDR3 length equals 15 residues. The CDR3 region has the DNA TGTGCCAGCAGTTTAAATCTCCGCCCTAACTATGGCTACACCTTC. Translating it yields CASSLNLRPNYGYTF.

V is TRBV9 and J is TRBJ1-1; 8 bases align to TRBD1. Germline V gene lookup returns CDR1 SGDLS and CDR2 YYNGEE. The CDR3 loop spans 16 amino acids. Germline trimming cut 3 bases from V and 1 base from J; bases unmatched to any gene: 8. CDR3 in DNA: TGTGCCAGCAGCGCCGTCCCGACAGGGGCGAACACTGAAGCTTTCTTT. Amino acid sequence: CASSAVPTGANTEAFF.

This clonotype was detected only a few times. The J gene is TRBJ2-1, the V gene TRBV12-5; no clear D. Trimming removed 2 bases from V and 5 bases from J, with 16 bases in between. Looked up from germline, CDR1 is LGHNT and CDR2 is FRNRAP. The CDR3 has 16 residues. CDR3 bases: TGTGCTAGTGGTTTGAGCCTCGTCCTCCCCCACAATGAGCAGTTCTTC. Its translation: CASGLSLVLPHNEQFF.

The chain is built from TRBV3-1 and TRBJ1-1, with TRBD1 matching 11 bases. From germline, CDR1 is LGHDT and CDR2 YNNKEL (reference sequence). The trim removed 5 bases at V and 3 bases at J, leaving 5 bases unmatched. The CDR3 is 15 amino acids. The DNA for the CDR3 is TGTGCCAGCAGCGCTAGGGGACAGGGGGACACTGAAGCTTTCTTT. It encodes CASSARGQGDTEAFF.

V and J are TRBV20-1 and TRBJ2-3; weak D call: TRBD1 (6 bases). This CDR3 is built from 15 residues. The V end lost 4 bases, the J end lost 3 bases, and 17 bases lay between the germline ends. CDR1 and CDR2 from the germline V gene are DFQATT and SNEGSKA (reference sequence). The CDR3 DNA follows: TGCAGTGCTACCAACAGGGTTAAGGGTACAGATACGCAGTATTTT. Translating gives CSATNRVKGTDTQYF.

V gene TRBV20-1 combines with J gene TRBJ2-1, with 8 bases matching TRBD2. V was pared by 3 bases and J by 3 bases, with 7 bases of the junction left unmatched. Germline CDR1 reads DFQATT; CDR2 reads SNEGSKA (reference sequence). The CDR3 runs 15 residues. The CDR3 sequence: CSASPQSGGYNEQFF. The CDR3 region has the DNA TGCAGTGCTAGCCCCCAAAGCGGGGGCTACAATGAGCAGTTCTTC.

The V call is TRBV10-3, the J call TRBJ2-7; D gene uncertain. The CDR3 is made up of 17 amino acids. V lost 0 bases and J 2 bases, leaving 17 bases between the germline ends. CDR1 and CDR2 from the germline V gene are ENHRY and SYGVKD. In nucleotides, the CDR3 is TGTGCCATCAGTGAGTCACAACGCCTGAGGAGTACCTACGAGCAGTACTTC. It specifies CAISESQRLRSTYEQYF.

The chain recombines TRBV7-8 with TRBJ2-5, with TRBD2 matching 11 bases. J gave up 4 bases and V 4 bases, and 8 bases lay outside the gene matches. The germline V gene encodes CDR1 SGHVS and CDR2 FQNEAQ. The CDR3 covers 16 residues. The CDR3: CASSSRSGGAGETQYF. CDR3 coding DNA: TGTGCCAGCAGCTCCCGTAGCGGGGGGGCCGGAGAGACCCAGTACTTC.

The V and J genes are TRBV7-9 and TRBJ2-7; 8 bases line up with TRBD1. With 1 base clipped from V and 3 bases from J, the junction kept 5 bases outside the gene matches. Germline CDR1 is SEHNR and CDR2 is FQNEAQ (reference sequence). The CDR3 is made up of 15 amino acids. The CDR3 nucleotides are TGTGCCAGCAGCTTAGGGAGACAGGGGAACTACGAGCAGTACTTC. As protein: CASSLGRQGNYEQYF.

The chain carries TRBV7-2 and TRBJ1-4; D may be TRBD1 (5 bases). Germline CDR1 is SGHTA and CDR2 is FQGNSA. CDR3 length: 15 residues. The V and J ends lost 2 bases and 2 bases respectively, with 9 bases between them. CDR3 sequence reads: CASSLTGTTNEKLFF. The CDR3 DNA is TGTGCCAGCAGCTTAACCGGGACTACTAATGAAAAACTGTTTTTT.

The rearrangement links TRBV20-1 to TRBJ1-1, with D possibly TRBD1 on 5 matching bases. The germline V gene has CDR1 DFQATT and CDR2 SNEGSKA (reference sequence). V lost 3 bases and J 5 bases, leaving 13 bases between the germline ends. This CDR3 contains 13 residues. Here the CDR3 reads CSASWGGRTEAFF. The CDR3 nucleotides are TGCAGTGCTAGTTGGGGGGGACGGACTGAAGCTTTCTTT.

Ten or more counts support this clonotype. The rearrangement links TRBV4-1 to TRBJ1-4, with no clear D. The CDR3 spans 15 residues. V was pared by 1 base and J by 5 bases, with 11 bases between. The germline gives CDR1 MGHRA, CDR2 YSYEKL. In DNA form, the CDR3 reads TGCGCCAGCAGCCAAGTAAAGGGTCACAATGAAAAACTGTTTTTT. It specifies CASSQVKGHNEKLFF.

This clonotype was detected many times. V is TRBV4-1 and J is TRBJ2-1; possible D gene TRBD1, 5 bases. V lost 3 bases, J lost 4 bases, and 19 bases lay in between. Germline V CDR1 and CDR2: MGHRA, YSYEKL. The CDR3 sequence is 17 residues long. The CDR3 sequence is CASSHDISDSMYNEQFF. CDR3 in DNA: TGCGCCAGCAGCCATGATATATCCGACAGTATGTACAATGAGCAGTTCTTC.